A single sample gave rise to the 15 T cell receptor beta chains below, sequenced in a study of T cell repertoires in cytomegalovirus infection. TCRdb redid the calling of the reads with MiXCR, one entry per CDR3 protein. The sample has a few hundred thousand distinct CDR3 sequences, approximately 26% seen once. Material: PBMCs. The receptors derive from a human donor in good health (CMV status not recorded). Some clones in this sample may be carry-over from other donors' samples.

The CDR3 here is CASTSQWGVENTEAFF. The CDR3 DNA sequence: TGTGCCAGCACATCCCAGTGGGGGGTAGAGAACACTGAAGCTTTCTTT. The chain uses TRBV7-2 and TRBJ1-1, with a tentative D call TRBD1 (5 bases). The CDR3 is made up of 16 amino acids. Between the trimmed V and J ends, which lost 7 bases and 1 base, there was a span of 19 bases. Germline assignment: CDR1 SGHTA and CDR2 FQGNSA. Full variable domain (rest looked up from reference TRBV7-2 and TRBJ1-1): GAGVSQSPSNKVTEKGKDVELRCDPISGHTALYWYRQSLGQGLEFLIYFQGNSAPDKSGLPSDRFSAERTGGSVSTLTIQRTQQEDSAVYLCASTSQWGVENTEAFFGQGTRLTVV.

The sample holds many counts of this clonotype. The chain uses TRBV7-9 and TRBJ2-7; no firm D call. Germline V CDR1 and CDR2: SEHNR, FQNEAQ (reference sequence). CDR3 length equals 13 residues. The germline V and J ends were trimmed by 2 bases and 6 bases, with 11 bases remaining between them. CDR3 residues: CASSLILEREQYF. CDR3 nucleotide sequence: TGTGCCAGCAGCTTAATTCTAGAGCGCGAGCAGTACTTC.

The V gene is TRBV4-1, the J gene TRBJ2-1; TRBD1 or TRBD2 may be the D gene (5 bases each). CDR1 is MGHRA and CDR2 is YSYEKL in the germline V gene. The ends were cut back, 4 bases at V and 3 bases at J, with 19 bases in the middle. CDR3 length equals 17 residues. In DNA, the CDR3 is TGCGCCAGCAGCCGAGGGGAAAACACCCTTTACTACAATGAGCAGTTCTTC. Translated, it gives CASSRGENTLYYNEQFF.

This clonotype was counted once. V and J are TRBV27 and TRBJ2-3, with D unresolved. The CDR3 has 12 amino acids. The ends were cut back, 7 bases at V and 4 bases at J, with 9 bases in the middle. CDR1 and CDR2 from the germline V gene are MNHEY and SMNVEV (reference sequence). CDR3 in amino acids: CASMHVPDTQYF. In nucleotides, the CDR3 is TGTGCCAGCATGCACGTCCCAGATACGCAGTATTTT.

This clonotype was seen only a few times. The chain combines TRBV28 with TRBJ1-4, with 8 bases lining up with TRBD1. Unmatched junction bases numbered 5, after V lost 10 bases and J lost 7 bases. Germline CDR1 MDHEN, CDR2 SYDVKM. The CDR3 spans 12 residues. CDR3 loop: CAIPGTGEKLFF. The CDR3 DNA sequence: TGTGCCATCCCGGGGACAGGTGAAAAACTGTTTTTT.

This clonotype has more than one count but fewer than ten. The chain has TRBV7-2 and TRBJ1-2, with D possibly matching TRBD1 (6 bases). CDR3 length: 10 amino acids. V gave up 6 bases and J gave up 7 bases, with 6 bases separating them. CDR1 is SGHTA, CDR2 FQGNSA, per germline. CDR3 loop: CASRQGGYTF. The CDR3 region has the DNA TGTGCCAGCAGACAGGGTGGCTACACCTTC. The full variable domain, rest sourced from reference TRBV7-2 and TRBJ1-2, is GAGVSQSPSNKVTEKGKDVELRCDPISGHTALYWYRQSLGQGLEFLIYFQGNSAPDKSGLPSDRFSAERTGGSVSTLTIQRTQQEDSAVYLCASRQGGYTFGSGTRLTVV.

CDR3 DNA: TGTGCCAGCAGCTTTAAACAGATCTCACACGGAAGTGAGCAGTTCTTC. Translation gives CASSFKQISHGSEQFF. The V call is TRBV11-2, the J call TRBJ2-1; D is uncertain. Looked up from germline, CDR1 is SGHAT and CDR2 is FQNNGV. Trimming shortened V by 3 bases and J by 9 bases, and 21 bases separated the two germline ends. The length of the CDR3 is 16 residues.

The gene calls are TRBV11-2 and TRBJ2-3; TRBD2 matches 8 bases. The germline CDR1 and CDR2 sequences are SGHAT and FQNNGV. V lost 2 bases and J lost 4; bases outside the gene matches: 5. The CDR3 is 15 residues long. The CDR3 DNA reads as TGTGCCAGCAGCTTAATAACTAGCGGACCAGATACGCAGTATTTT. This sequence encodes CASSLITSGPDTQYF.

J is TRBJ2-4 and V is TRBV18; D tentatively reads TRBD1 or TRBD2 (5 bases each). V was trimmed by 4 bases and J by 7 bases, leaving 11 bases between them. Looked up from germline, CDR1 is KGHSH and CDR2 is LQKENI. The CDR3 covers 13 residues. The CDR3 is CASSRGTENIQYF. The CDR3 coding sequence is TGTGCCAGCTCACGGGGGACGGAGAACATTCAGTACTTC.

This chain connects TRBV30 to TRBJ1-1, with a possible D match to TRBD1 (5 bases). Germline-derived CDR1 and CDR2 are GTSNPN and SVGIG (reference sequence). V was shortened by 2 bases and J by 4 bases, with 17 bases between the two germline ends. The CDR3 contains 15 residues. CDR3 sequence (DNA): TGTGCCTGGAGTTCCCTTAAGGGGCGAGGCACTGAAGCTTTCTTT. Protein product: CAWSSLKGRGTEAFF. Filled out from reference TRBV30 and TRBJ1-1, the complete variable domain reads SQTIHQWPATLVQPVGSPLSLECTVEGTSNPNLYWYRQAAGRGLQLLFYSVGIGQISSEVPQNLSASRPQDRQFILSSKKLLLSDSGFYLCAWSSLKGRGTEAFFGQGTRLTVV.

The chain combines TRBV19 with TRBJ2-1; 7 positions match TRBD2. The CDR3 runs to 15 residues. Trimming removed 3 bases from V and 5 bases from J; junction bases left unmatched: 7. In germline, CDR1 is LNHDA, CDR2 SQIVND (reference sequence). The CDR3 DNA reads TGTGCCAGTAGTATCGGCGGGAGAAGGGACAATGAGCAGTTCTTC. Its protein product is CASSIGGRRDNEQFF.

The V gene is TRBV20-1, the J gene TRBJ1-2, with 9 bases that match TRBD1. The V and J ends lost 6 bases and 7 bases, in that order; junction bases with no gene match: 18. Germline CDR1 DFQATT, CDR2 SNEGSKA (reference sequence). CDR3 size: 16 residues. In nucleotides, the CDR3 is TGCAGTGCCCTAGCCAAACAGGGGGCCCCAGGCGCTGGCTACACCTTC. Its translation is CSALAKQGAPGAGYTF.

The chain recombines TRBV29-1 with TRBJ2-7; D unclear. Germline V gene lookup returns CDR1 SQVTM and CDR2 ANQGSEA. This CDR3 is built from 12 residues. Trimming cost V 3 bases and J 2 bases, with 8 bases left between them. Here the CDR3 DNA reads TGCAGCGTTGAGGCAGAAGCCTACGAGCAGTACTTC. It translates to CSVEAEAYEQYF.

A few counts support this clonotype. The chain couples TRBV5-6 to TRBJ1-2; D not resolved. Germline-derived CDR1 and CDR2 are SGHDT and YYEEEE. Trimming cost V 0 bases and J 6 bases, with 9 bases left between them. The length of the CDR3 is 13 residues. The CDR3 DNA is TGTGCCAGCAGCTTGGTGGAGGGAAATGGCTACACCTTC. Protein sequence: CASSLVEGNGYTF.

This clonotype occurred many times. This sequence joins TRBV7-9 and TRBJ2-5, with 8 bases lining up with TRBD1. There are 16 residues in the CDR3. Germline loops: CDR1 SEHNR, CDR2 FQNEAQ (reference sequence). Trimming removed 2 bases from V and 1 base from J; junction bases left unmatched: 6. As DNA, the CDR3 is TGTGCCAGCAGCTTAAAGGGGACAGGAGCCCAAGAGACCCAGTACTTC. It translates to CASSLKGTGAQETQYF.